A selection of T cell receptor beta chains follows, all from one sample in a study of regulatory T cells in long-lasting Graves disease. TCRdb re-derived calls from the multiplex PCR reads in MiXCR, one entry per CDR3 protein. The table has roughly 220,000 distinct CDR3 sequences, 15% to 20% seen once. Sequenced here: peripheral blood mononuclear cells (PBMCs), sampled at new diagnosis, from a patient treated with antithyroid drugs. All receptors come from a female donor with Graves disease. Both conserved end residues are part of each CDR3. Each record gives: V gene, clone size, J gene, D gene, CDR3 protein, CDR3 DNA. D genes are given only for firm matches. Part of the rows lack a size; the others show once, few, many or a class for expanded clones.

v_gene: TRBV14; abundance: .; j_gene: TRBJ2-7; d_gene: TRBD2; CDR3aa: CASSQMAGVGEQYF; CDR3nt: TGTGCCAGCAGCCAAATGGCGGGAGTTGGAGAGCAGTACTTC
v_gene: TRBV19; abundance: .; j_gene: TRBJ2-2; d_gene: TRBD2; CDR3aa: CASSFRGRTTGELFF; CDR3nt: TGTGCCAGTAGTTTCCGCGGGAGGACAACCGGGGAGCTGTTTTTT
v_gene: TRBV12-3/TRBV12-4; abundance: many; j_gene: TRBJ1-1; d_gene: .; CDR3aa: CASRDGGLNTEAFF; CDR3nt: TGTGCCAGCAGGGACGGTGGCCTGAACACTGAAGCTTTCTTT
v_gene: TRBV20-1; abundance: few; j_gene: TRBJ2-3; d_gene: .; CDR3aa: CSALVADLSTDTQYF; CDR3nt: TGCAGTGCATTAGTAGCGGACCTTAGCACAGATACGCAGTATTTT
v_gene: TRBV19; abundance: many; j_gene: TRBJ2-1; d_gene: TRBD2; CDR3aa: CASSIGAGGNEQFF; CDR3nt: TGTGCCAGTAGTATTGGAGCGGGAGGCAATGAGCAGTTCTTC
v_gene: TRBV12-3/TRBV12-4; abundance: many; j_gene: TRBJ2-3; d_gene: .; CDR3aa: CASSPGPGADTQYF; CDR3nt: TGTGCCAGCAGCCCCGGACCAGGGGCGGATACGCAGTATTTT
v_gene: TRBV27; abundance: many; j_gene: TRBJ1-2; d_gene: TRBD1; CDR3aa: CASREIGGPYGYTF; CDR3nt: TGTGCCAGCAGAGAAATAGGGGGCCCCTATGGCTACACCTTC
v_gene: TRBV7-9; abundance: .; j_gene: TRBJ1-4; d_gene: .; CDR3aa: CASSRKRTGAGYEKLFF; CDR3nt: TGTGCCAGCAGCAGGAAACGGACGGGTGCCGGATATGAAAAACTGTTTTTT
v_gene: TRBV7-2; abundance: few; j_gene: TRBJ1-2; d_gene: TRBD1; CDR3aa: CASSPGGSGQPYGYTF; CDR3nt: TGTGCCAGCAGCCCCGGTGGCTCGGGACAGCCCTATGGCTACACCTTC
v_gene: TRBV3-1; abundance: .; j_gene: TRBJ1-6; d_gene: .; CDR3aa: CASSQGGRANSPLHF; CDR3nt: TGTGCCAGCAGCCAAGGTGGCAGGGCCAATTCACCCCTCCACTTT
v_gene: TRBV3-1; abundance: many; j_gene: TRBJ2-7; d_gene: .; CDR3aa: CASSQLGVGSYEQYF; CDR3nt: TGTGCCAGCAGCCAGTTGGGGGTCGGGTCCTACGAGCAGTACTTC
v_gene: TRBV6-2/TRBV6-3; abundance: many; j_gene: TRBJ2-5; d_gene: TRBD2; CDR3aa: CASTPRTSGIQETQYF; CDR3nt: TGTGCCAGCACCCCCCGGACTAGCGGGATCCAAGAGACCCAGTACTTC
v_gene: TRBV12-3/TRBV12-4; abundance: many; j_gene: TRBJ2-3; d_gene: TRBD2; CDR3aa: CASSFLAVTDTQYF; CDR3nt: TGTGCCAGCAGTTTCCTAGCGGTCACAGATACGCAGTATTTT
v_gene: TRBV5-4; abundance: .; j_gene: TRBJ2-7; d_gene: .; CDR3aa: CASSLAQGTGPNYEQYF; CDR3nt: TGTGCCAGCAGCTTGGCCCAAGGAACCGGGCCCAACTACGAGCAGTACTTC
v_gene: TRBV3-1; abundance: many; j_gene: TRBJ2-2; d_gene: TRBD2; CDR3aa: CASSQDLVAGEPGELFF; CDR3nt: TGTGCCAGCAGCCAAGATCTTGTAGCGGGAGAACCCGGGGAGCTGTTTTTT
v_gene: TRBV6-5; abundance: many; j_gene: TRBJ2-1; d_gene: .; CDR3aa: CASSYSQADEQFF; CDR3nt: TGTGCCAGCAGTTACTCGCAGGCCGATGAGCAGTTCTTC
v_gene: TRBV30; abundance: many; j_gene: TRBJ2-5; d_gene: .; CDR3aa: CAWSILRFPQYF; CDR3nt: TGTGCCTGGAGTATATTAAGGTTCCCCCAGTACTTC
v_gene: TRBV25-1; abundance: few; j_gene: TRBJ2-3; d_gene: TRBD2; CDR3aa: CASQREPADTQYF; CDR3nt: TGTGCCAGTCAGCGGGAGCCCGCAGATACGCAGTATTTT
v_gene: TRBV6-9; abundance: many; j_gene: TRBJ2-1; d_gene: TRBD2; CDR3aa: CASSSHSGRGNEQFF; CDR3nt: TGTGCCAGCAGTTCTCATAGCGGGAGGGGGAATGAGCAGTTCTTC
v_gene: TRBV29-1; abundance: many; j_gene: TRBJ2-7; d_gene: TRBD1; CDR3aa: CSVPGTGSFDQYF; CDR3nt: TGCAGCGTTCCCGGGACAGGCTCCTTCGATCAGTACTTC
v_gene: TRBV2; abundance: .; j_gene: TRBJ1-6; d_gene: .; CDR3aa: CASSEGGWQSPLHF; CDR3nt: TGTGCCAGCAGTGAAGGCGGGTGGCAGTCACCCCTCCACTTT
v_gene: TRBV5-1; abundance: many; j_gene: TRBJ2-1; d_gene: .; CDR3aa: CASSLPEEEQFF; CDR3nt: TGCGCCAGCAGCTTGCCCGAGGAAGAGCAGTTCTTC
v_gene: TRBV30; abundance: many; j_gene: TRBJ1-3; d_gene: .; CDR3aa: CAWRGLGTDTIYF; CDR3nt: TGTGCCTGGAGGGGGCTGGGGACGGACACCATATATTTT
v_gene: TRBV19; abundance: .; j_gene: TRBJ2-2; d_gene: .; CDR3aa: CASSPEGSPGELFF; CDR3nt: TGTGCCAGTAGTCCCGAGGGTTCCCCCGGGGAGCTGTTTTTT
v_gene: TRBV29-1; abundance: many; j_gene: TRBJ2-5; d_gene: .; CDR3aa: CSAGIYQETQYF; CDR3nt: TGCAGCGCCGGGATCTACCAAGAGACCCAGTACTTC
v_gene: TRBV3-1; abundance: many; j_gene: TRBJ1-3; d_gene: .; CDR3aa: CASSQDQGNTIYF; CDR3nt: TGTGCCAGCAGCCAAGATCAGGGAAACACCATATATTTT
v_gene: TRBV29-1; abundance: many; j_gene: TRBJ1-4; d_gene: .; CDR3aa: CSVVDNEKLFF; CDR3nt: TGCAGCGTTGTGGATAATGAAAAACTGTTTTTT
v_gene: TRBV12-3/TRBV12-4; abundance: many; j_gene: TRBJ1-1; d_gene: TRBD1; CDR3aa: CASSFGQGWDTEAFF; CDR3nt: TGTGCCAGCAGTTTTGGACAGGGGTGGGACACTGAAGCTTTCTTT
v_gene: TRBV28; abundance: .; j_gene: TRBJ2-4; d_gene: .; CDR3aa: CASSLVRRDIQYF; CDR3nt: TGTGCCAGCAGTTTGGTTCGAAGAGACATTCAGTACTTC
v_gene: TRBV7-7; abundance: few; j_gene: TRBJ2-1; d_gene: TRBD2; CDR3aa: CASSLGLASINEQFF; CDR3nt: TGTGCTAGCAGCCTCGGACTAGCGTCCATAAATGAGCAGTTCTTC
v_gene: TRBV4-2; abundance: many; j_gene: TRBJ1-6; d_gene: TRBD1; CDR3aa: CASTAGGPSPLHF; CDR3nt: TGTGCCAGCACTGCAGGGGGTCCGTCACCCCTCCACTTT
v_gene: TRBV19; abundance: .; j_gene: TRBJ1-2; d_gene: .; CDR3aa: CASGRTARDGYTF; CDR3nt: TGTGCCAGTGGGAGGACTGCCCGGGATGGCTACACCTTC
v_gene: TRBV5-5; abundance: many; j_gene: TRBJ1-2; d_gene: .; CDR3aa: CASSLTATNYGYTF; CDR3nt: TGTGCCAGCAGCTTGACAGCTACTAACTATGGCTACACCTTC
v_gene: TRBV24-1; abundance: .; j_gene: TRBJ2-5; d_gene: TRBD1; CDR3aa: CATSEAGTGTQETQYF; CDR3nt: TGTGCCACCAGTGAAGCCGGGACAGGGACCCAAGAGACCCAGTACTTC
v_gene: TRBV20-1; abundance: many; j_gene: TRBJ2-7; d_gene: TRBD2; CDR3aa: CSARDLAEGNEQYF; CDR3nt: TGCAGTGCTAGAGATCTAGCGGAGGGAAACGAGCAGTACTTC
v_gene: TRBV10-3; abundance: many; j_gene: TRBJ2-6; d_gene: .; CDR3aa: CAISDLSGANVLTF; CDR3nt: TGTGCCATCAGTGATCTATCTGGGGCCAACGTCCTGACTTTC
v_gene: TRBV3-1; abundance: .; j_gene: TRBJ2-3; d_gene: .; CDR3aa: CASSQIRLDTQYF; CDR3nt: TGTGCCAGCAGCCAGATCAGGCTTGATACGCAGTATTTT